This T cell receptor beta chain appears in the sequencing data of a study of T cell repertoires and HLA-DP antigens. Turning to the study itself: CD4+ T cells were cocultured with HeLa cells expressing HLA-DP. Pre-culture CD4+ samples used 1,200 ng DNA versus roughly 200 ng for CD137+CD4+ sorts. A couple of male donors and one female donor spanned ages 18-to-29 through 60-to-69.

Method: immunoSEQ multiplex PCR; TCRdb's copy keeps in-frame clones and lacks some. The table has some 110,000 clones, approximately 92% seen once; the top ten hold about 0.25%. Turning to this clone: The antigen is undetermined.

This TCR was sampled from a woman younger than 35 in good health and CMV-seronegative. Sequencing was carried out using CD4+ T cells from PBMCs.

CDR3 coding DNA: TGTGCCAGCTCACCATATGGACAGGGGGCCGGGGAGCTGTTTTTT. This gives the protein CASSPYGQGAGELFF. This chain uses TRBV18 with TRBJ2-2; 10 bases are shared with TRBD1. The CDR3 totals 15 residues. Unmatched junction bases numbered 3, after V lost 2 bases and J lost 6 bases. Germline CDR1 is KGHSH and CDR2 is LQKENI.